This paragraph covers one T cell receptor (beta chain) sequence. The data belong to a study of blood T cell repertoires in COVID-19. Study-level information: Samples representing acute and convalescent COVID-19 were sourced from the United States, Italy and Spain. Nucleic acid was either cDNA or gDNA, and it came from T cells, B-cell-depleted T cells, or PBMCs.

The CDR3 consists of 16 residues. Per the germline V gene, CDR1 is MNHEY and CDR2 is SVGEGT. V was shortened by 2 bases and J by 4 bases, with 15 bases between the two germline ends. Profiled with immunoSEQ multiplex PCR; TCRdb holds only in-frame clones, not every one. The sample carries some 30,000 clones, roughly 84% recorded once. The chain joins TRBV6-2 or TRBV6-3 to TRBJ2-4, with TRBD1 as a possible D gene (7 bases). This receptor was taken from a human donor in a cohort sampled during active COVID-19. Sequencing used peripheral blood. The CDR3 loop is CASSYGGQGVKNIQYF. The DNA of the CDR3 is TGTGCCAGCAGTTACGGGGGGCAGGGGGTAAAAAACATTCAGTACTTC.